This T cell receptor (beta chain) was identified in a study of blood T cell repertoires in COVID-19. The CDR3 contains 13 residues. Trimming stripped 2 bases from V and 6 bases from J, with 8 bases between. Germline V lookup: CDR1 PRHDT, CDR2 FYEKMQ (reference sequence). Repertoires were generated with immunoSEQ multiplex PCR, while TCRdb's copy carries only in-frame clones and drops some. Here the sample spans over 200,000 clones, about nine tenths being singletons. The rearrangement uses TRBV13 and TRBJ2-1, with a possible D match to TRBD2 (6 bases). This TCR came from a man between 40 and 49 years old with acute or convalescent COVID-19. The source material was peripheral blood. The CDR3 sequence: CASSLRLGNEQFF. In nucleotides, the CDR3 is TGTGCCAGCAGCTTACGACTAGGCAATGAGCAGTTCTTC.